The 22 T cell receptor beta chains below come from one sample, sequenced in a study of shared clonotypes between healthy human individuals. Repertoires were generated with immunoSEQ multiplex PCR, while TCRdb's copy carries only in-frame clones and drops some. The table records more than 2 million clones, 90% to 97% of them present only once. The source material was naive CD4+ T cells sorted from blood. Subset here: CD45RA+ positively selected. These receptors were obtained from a man aged 18 to 30 in good health.

The chain is built from TRBV5-1 and TRBJ2-2; perhaps TRBD2 as D (5 bases). The V end was cut by 1 base, the J end by 4 bases, with 14 bases between. This CDR3 region has 16 residues. Germline CDR1 reads SGHRS; CDR2 reads YFSETQ. CDR3 nucleotides: TGCGCCAGCAGCTTGTCGGTGGGAGAACTCACCGGGGAGCTGTTTTTT. Amino acids: CASSLSVGELTGELFF.

The chain has TRBV28 and TRBJ1-2, with a weak D call TRBD1 (6 bases). Trimming removed 8 bases at V and 3 bases at J, with 13 bases between. The CDR3 has 13 residues. Per the germline V gene, CDR1 is MDHEN and CDR2 is SYDVKM. CDR3 loop: CASLSPGDYGYTF. The CDR3 bases are TGTGCCAGCCTTTCGCCAGGGGACTATGGCTACACCTTC.

This chain links TRBV10-3 with TRBJ2-1; 9 positions agree with TRBD2. The V and J ends lost 11 bases and 7 bases, in that order; junction bases with no gene match: 9. The CDR3 is 13 amino acids. Germline-derived CDR1 and CDR2 are ENHRY and SYGVKD. The CDR3 coding sequence is TGTGCCGCAAGACTAGCGGCAGAGAATGAGCAGTTCTTC. Amino acids: CAARLAAENEQFF.

The V gene is TRBV2, the J gene TRBJ2-7; D unresolved. The V gene lost 3 bases and the J gene lost 3 bases, with 12 bases spanning the gap. This CDR3 contains 14 residues. Germline V gives CDR1 SNHLY, CDR2 FYNNEI. CDR3 sequence: CASSDPPPFYEQYF. The CDR3 DNA reads as TGTGCCAGCAGTGATCCCCCTCCTTTCTACGAGCAGTACTTC.

The gene calls are TRBV29-1 and TRBJ2-3, with 10 bases lining up with TRBD2. The germline V gene has CDR1 SQVTM and CDR2 ANQGSEA. The CDR3 spans 15 residues. The junction had 9 bases not matched to a gene; V was cut back by 7 bases and J by 2 bases. CDR3 sequence (DNA): TGCAGCGCGGGACTAGCGTCTAAAATCACAGATACGCAGTATTTT. It encodes CSAGLASKITDTQYF.

The genes are TRBV19 and TRBJ2-2; no definite D call. The CDR3 has 17 amino acids. The germline CDR1 and CDR2 sequences are LNHDA and SQIVND (reference sequence). V lost 5 bases and J 0 bases, leaving 16 bases between the germline ends. CDR3 DNA sequence: TGTGCCAGTAGTCCTCCTGGACGCGTCGCGAACACCGGGGAGCTGTTTTTT. It yields the protein CASSPPGRVANTGELFF.

For this clone: Other DNA sequences within the sample encode an identical CDR3. The genes are TRBV5-1 and TRBJ2-7; the D gene could be TRBD1 or TRBD2 (6 bases each). V was pared by 0 bases and J by 1 base, with 11 bases between. The CDR3 consists of 15 residues. Germline V gene lookup returns CDR1 SGHRS and CDR2 YFSETQ. The CDR3 nucleotides read TGCGCCAGCAGCTTGGTGTCGGGGGCTTCCTACGAGCAGTACTTC. Encoded protein: CASSLVSGASYEQYF.

Comments on this clone: The same CDR3 is also encoded by other DNA sequences in this sample. V and J are TRBV19 and TRBJ2-5, with 7 bases fitting TRBD1. This CDR3 spans 13 amino acids. Germline loops: CDR1 LNHDA, CDR2 SQIVND (reference sequence). With V trimmed by 5 bases and J by 5 bases, 5 bases remained unmatched. This CDR3 reads CASSRQGRETQYF. The CDR3, as DNA: TGTGCCAGTAGTCGACAGGGACGCGAGACCCAGTACTTC.

J is TRBJ1-2 and V is TRBV6-5; 8 bases agree with TRBD1. Germline lookup yields CDR1 MNHEY and CDR2 SVGAGI. V shed 8 bases, J shed 6 bases, and the junction held 8 bases outside the gene matches. The CDR3 is 13 residues long. In DNA, the CDR3 is TGTGCCAGCGTCCCCCGGGACAGGAATGGCTACACCTTC. It yields the protein CASVPRDRNGYTF.

J is TRBJ1-6 and V is TRBV10-3; D uncertain. CDR1 ENHRY and CDR2 SYGVKD come from the germline V gene. Trimming pared 7 bases from V and 9 bases from J, leaving 10 bases between. The CDR3 covers 12 residues. Here the CDR3 DNA reads TGTGCCATCAAGAGCATGAGTTCACCCCTCCACTTT. Its protein product is CAIKSMSSPLHF.

The chain combines TRBV5-5 with TRBJ1-4; D gene ambiguous. The CDR3 extends over 15 amino acids. From germline, CDR1 is SGHKS and CDR2 YYEKEE (reference sequence). V lost 4 bases and J lost 7, with 17 bases in between. In DNA, the CDR3 is TGTGCCAGCAGCCCGAGTCAAAACGGGGTTGAAAAACTGTTTTTT. Translated: CASSPSQNGVEKLFF.

The V and J genes are TRBV2 and TRBJ1-1, with a possible D match to TRBD1 (5 bases). Germline CDR1 is SNHLY and CDR2 is FYNNEI. V was trimmed by 6 bases and J by 11 bases, leaving 13 bases between them. The CDR3 sequence is 11 residues long. The CDR3 region is CASRGQGRAFF. Written as DNA, the CDR3 is TGTGCCAGCAGGGGTCAGGGTCGGGCTTTCTTT.

This CDR3 reads CASSSHGGNSPLHF. DNA of the CDR3: TGTGCCAGTAGTTCCCACGGGGGCAATTCACCCCTCCACTTT. This chain uses TRBV19 with TRBJ1-6; the D gene is possibly TRBD1 (6 bases). Germline CDR1 and CDR2: LNHDA and SQIVND (reference sequence). The CDR3 has 14 residues. V lost 5 bases to trimming and J lost 7 bases, with 12 bases between them.

The rearrangement links TRBV5-1 to TRBJ2-7; D gene uncertain. The V end lost 2 bases, the J end lost 4 bases, and 10 bases lay between the germline ends. CDR3 length: 13 residues. Germline V gene lookup returns CDR1 SGHRS and CDR2 YFSETQ. In nucleotides, the CDR3 is TGCGCCAGCAGCTTAAGGACCAGATACGAGCAGTACTTC. It specifies CASSLRTRYEQYF.

Only a few counts were recorded for this clone. Distinct nucleotide sequences in the sample also encode this CDR3. The gene calls are TRBV19 and TRBJ2-7; perhaps TRBD1 as D (5 bases). The CDR3 consists of 14 residues. Trimming took off 3 bases at V and 0 bases at J, with 9 bases between the two ends. Germline CDR1 is LNHDA and CDR2 is SQIVND (reference sequence). The CDR3 spells CASSIQGSSYEQYF. The CDR3 coding sequence is TGTGCCAGTAGTATTCAGGGCAGCTCCTACGAGCAGTACTTC.

This sequence joins TRBV5-1 and TRBJ1-4; 10 nucleotides line up with TRBD1. Trimming removed 4 bases from V and 7 bases from J; junction bases left unmatched: 13. CDR3 length: 17 amino acids. The V gene's germline CDR1 is SGHRS and CDR2 YFSETQ. The CDR3 here is CASSPGPPDRGFEKLFF. The CDR3 DNA is TGCGCCAGCAGCCCTGGCCCCCCGGACAGGGGGTTTGAAAAACTGTTTTTT. The full variable domain, completed using reference TRBV5-1 and TRBJ1-4, is KAGVTQTPRYLIKTRGQQVTLSCSPISGHRSVSWYQQTPGQGLQFLFEYFSETQRNKGNFPGRFSGRQFSNSRSEMNVSTLELGDSALYLCASSPGPPDRGFEKLFFGSGTQLSVL.

The chain carries TRBV30 and TRBJ1-5; D is unresolved. This CDR3 has 14 amino acids. CDR1 GTSNPN and CDR2 SVGIG come from the germline V gene (reference sequence). V shed 2 bases and J shed 0 bases, with 8 bases lying between them. CDR3 bases: TGTGCCTGGAGTAGGCTGAATAGCAATCAGCCCCAGCATTTT. Translating gives CAWSRLNSNQPQHF.

This clone was counted between two and nine times. The chain combines TRBV5-1 with TRBJ1-1, with D perhaps matching TRBD1 (5 bases). Germline CDR1 is SGHRS and CDR2 is YFSETQ. V was cut by 9 bases and J by 5 bases, with 17 bases left in between. This CDR3 comprises 13 residues. CDR3 bases: TGCGCCACCCGAGGGGCGCGGGAGACTGAAGCTTTCTTT. This codes for CATRGARETEAFF.

This sequence joins TRBV7-8 and TRBJ2-7, with 7 nucleotides matching TRBD2. Trimming took 5 bases from V and 5 from J; bases not matched to a gene: 6. CDR3 length: 13 residues. The V gene's germline CDR1 is SGHVS and CDR2 FQNEAQ. The CDR3 bases are TGTGCCAGCAGCCCTCGACTAGCTAACGAGCAGTACTTC. Translation: CASSPRLANEQYF. The entire variable domain, with the rest obtained from reference TRBV7-8 and TRBJ2-7, is as follows: GAGVSQSPRYKVAKRGQDVALRCDPISGHVSLFWYQQALGQGPEFLTYFQNEAQLDKSGLPSDRFFAERPEGSVSTLKIQRTQQEDSAVYLCASSPRLANEQYFGPGTRLTVT.

V and J are TRBV16 and TRBJ2-1; tentative D call: TRBD2 (5 bases). The CDR3 runs to 14 residues. V was shortened by 3 bases and J by 6 bases, with 12 bases between the two germline ends. Germline lookup yields CDR1 KGHSY and CDR2 FQNENV. The CDR3: CASSQLTGSNEQFF. CDR3 nucleotide sequence: TGTGCCAGCAGCCAGCTTACGGGGTCCAATGAGCAGTTCTTC.

The J gene is TRBJ1-1, the V gene TRBV5-1; D is unclear. V lost 0 bases to trimming and J lost 6 bases, with 12 bases between them. Germline CDR1 SGHRS, CDR2 YFSETQ. The CDR3 length is 14 residues. CDR3 sequence (DNA): TGCGCCAGCAGCTTGGACACGCTGTTAGCTGAAGCTTTCTTT. Its translation is CASSLDTLLAEAFF.

This clone was counted once. The gene calls are TRBV6-1 and TRBJ1-5; D is uncertain. This CDR3 has 14 residues. Germline-derived CDR1 and CDR2 are MNHNS and SASEGT. Between the trimmed V and J ends, which lost 4 bases and 5 bases, there was a span of 12 bases. The CDR3 DNA reads as TGTGCCAGCAGTGCTACAAGCCCCTATCAGCCCCAGCATTTT. Its protein is CASSATSPYQPQHF.